A selection of T cell receptor beta chains follows, all from one sample in a study of Graves' ophthalmopathy and Graves' hyperthyroidism. TCRdb re-derived calls from the multiplex PCR reads in MiXCR, one entry per CDR3 protein. Here the sample spans about 370,000 distinct CDR3 sequences, about a sixth being singletons. Sequenced: peripheral blood. These receptors came from an adult woman with stable Graves' hyperthyroidism. CDR3s include the opening cysteine and the closing phenylalanine or tryptophan. The D gene is left open where the match is weak.

V gene,D gene,J gene,CDR3 protein
TRBV20-1,TRBD2,TRBJ2-4,CSAPTSGTRNIQYF
TRBV4-2,TRBD2,TRBJ2-7,CASSQVRTSGTLLSYEQYF
TRBV15,TRBD2,TRBJ2-2,CATSRVPTRLAGGRELFF
TRBV14,NA,TRBJ2-7,CASSQDREREQYF
TRBV7-6,NA,TRBJ2-7,CASSLFPTGGLSYEQYF
TRBV5-1,TRBD1,TRBJ1-1,CASSRDTGGGEAFF
TRBV2,NA,TRBJ1-5,CASTGGAGQPQHF
TRBV19,NA,TRBJ1-5,CASNPGFNQPQHF
TRBV12-3/TRBV12-4,NA,TRBJ1-5,CASSLAAGFSNQPQHF
TRBV7-2,NA,TRBJ2-5,CASSLSVDRSLETQYF
TRBV6-1,NA,TRBJ1-1,CASRDGGLMNTEAFF
TRBV4-1,TRBD1,TRBJ2-5,CASSQGLIGQAQETQYF
TRBV27,TRBD1,TRBJ1-6,CASSSQGPPRPLHF
TRBV10-2,NA,TRBJ1-6,CASSEDSNSPLHF
TRBV12-5,NA,TRBJ2-3,CASGLETDTQYF
TRBV4-2,NA,TRBJ2-7,CASSLGGPEQYF
TRBV6-1,TRBD1,TRBJ1-2,CASSVGDSDRVYGYTF
TRBV10-2,NA,TRBJ1-3,CAILSSGYGNTIYF
TRBV11-2,NA,TRBJ2-7,CASSLEAAYRNFRMSSYEQYF
TRBV7-3,NA,TRBJ2-2,CASSFKGLTGELFF